This T cell receptor beta chain was found in a study of early T cells in non-severe SARS-CoV-2 infection. Between the trimmed V and J ends, which lost 3 bases and 0 bases, there was a span of 16 bases. The CDR3 is 17 residues long. Germline CDR1 is KGHSH and CDR2 is LQKENI. TCRdb analysed the 5' RACE reads with MiXCR anew, one entry per CDR3 protein. The sample lists 50,000 to 65,000 distinct CDR3 sequences, about 11% occurring once. The gene calls are TRBV18 and TRBJ2-3; tentative D call: TRBD2 (6 bases). The sample in question was whole blood, obtained at baseline. This TCR came from an adult who was a healthcare worker with PCR-confirmed SARS-CoV-2 infection or an uninfected control (not recorded which). DNA for the CDR3: TGTGCCAGCTCACCGATATATAGCGGAGGAAGCACAGATACGCAGTATTTT. This gives the protein CASSPIYSGGSTDTQYF.